The 10 T cell receptor beta chains listed next were all sequenced from one sample in a study of shared clonotypes between healthy human individuals. TCRdb's copy holds only in-frame clones and misses some; the assay was immunoSEQ multiplex PCR. This table holds some 2,500,000 clones, 93% found once. The sample was naive CD4+ T cells from PBMCs. Noted subset: CD45RA+ positively selected. All receptors derive from a man between 18 and 35 years old in good health. Some clones in this sample may be carry-over from other donors' samples.

The rearrangement joins TRBV29-1 to TRBJ1-5, with no clear D. Germline CDR1 is SQVTM and CDR2 is ANQGSEA. Trimming removed 4 bases at V and 1 base at J, with 8 bases between. This CDR3 spans 13 amino acids. CDR3 DNA: TGCAGCGTTGGCCGGTGGAGCAATCAGCCCCAGCATTTT. It codes for CSVGRWSNQPQHF.

Comments on this clone: At the DNA level, this CDR3 is encoded by other sequences in the same sample as well. CDR3 nucleotide sequence: TGTGCCAGCAGTTTTGGACAGACCTATGGCTACACCTTC. Translated, it gives CASSFGQTYGYTF. The chain joins TRBV28 to TRBJ1-2, with a tentative D call TRBD1 (6 bases). V dropped 3 bases and J dropped 4 bases, with 9 bases sitting between them. CDR1 and CDR2 (germline): MDHEN, SYDVKM. This CDR3 is built from 13 residues.

Of note for this clone: Other DNA sequences in this specimen translate into the identical CDR3. This sequence joins TRBV5-1 and TRBJ2-1; 8 positions agree with TRBD1. V shed 4 bases, J shed 4 bases, and the junction held 7 bases outside the gene matches. The CDR3 runs 15 residues. The germline gives CDR1 SGHRS, CDR2 YFSETQ. CDR3 in amino acids: CASSLDRVPYNEQFF. The CDR3 DNA is TGCGCCAGCAGCCTGGACAGGGTGCCTTACAATGAGCAGTTCTTC.

V is TRBV28 and J is TRBJ2-7; 7 bases line up with TRBD1. This CDR3 is built from 14 residues. V trimming: 4 bases; J trimming: 3 bases; junction bases outside the gene matches: 6. CDR1 is MDHEN, CDR2 SYDVKM, per germline. CDR3 amino acids: CASSSRDRDYEQYF. DNA for the CDR3: TGTGCCAGCAGTTCCCGGGACAGAGACTACGAGCAGTACTTC.

The V call is TRBV25-1, the J call TRBJ2-4, with D maybe TRBD1 (6 bases). Trimming took 2 bases from V and 6 from J, leaving 11 bases between them. The V gene's germline CDR1 is MGHDK and CDR2 SYGVNS. The length of the CDR3 is 14 residues. CDR3 residues: CASSEVGAANIQYF. The CDR3, as DNA: TGTGCCAGCAGTGAAGTGGGGGCAGCAAACATTCAGTACTTC.

The chain employs TRBV20-1 and TRBJ1-4, with no clear D. CDR3 length: 11 amino acids. Trimming took off 4 bases at V and 8 bases at J, with 8 bases between the two ends. Germline values: CDR1 DFQATT, CDR2 SNEGSKA (reference sequence). This CDR3 is CSAMEREKLFF. CDR3 bases: TGCAGTGCTATGGAGAGGGAAAAACTGTTTTTT.

This clone was detected only once. The V gene is TRBV9, the J gene TRBJ2-7, with 10 bases matching TRBD1. CDR1 is SGDLS and CDR2 is YYNGEE in the germline V gene. V lost 4 bases and J lost 1; bases outside the gene matches: 5. CDR3 size: 15 residues. DNA of the CDR3: TGTGCCAGCAGCCCATTGGGACAGGGGTCCTACGAGCAGTACTTC. Translating it yields CASSPLGQGSYEQYF. Variable domain in full (rest from reference TRBV9 and TRBJ2-7): DSGVTQTPKHLITATGQRVTLRCSPRSGDLSVYWYQQSLDQGLQFLIQYYNGEERAKGNILERFSAQQFPDLHSELNLSSLELGDSALYFCASSPLGQGSYEQYFGPGTRLTVT.

This clone was seen only a few times. The CDR3 DNA reads as TGTGCCAGCAGTCCCGACAGGGGTCCCAATCAGCCCCAGCATTTT. This encodes CASSPDRGPNQPQHF. The J gene is TRBJ1-5, the V gene TRBV6-1; 8 positions match TRBD1. The CDR3 runs to 15 residues. Per the germline V gene, CDR1 is MNHNS and CDR2 is SASEGT. V was pared by 5 bases and J by 3 bases, with 6 bases of the junction left unmatched.

The rearrangement joins TRBV18 to TRBJ2-7; D gene uncertain. The CDR3 contains 13 residues. The V and J ends lost 0 bases and 11 bases respectively, with 14 bases between them. The germline gives CDR1 KGHSH, CDR2 LQKENI. CDR3 sequence reads: CASSPPNPAQKYF. The CDR3 DNA sequence: TGTGCCAGCTCACCACCGAATCCGGCCCAGAAGTACTTC.

This clone appeared once. V and J are TRBV19 and TRBJ1-2, with TRBD1 identical over 8 bases. V shed 9 bases and J 1 base; nucleotides not matched to a gene: 19. The CDR3 runs to 18 residues. From germline, CDR1 is LNHDA and CDR2 SQIVND (reference sequence). CDR3 amino acids: CASSLLHGAGGLNYGYTF. The DNA for the CDR3 is TGTGCCAGCTCCCTACTCCATGGGGCAGGGGGCCTTAACTATGGCTACACCTTC.